Below, one T cell receptor beta chain is given with its context. The antigen is not known. A unique molecular identifier was carried by every single TCR cDNA molecule. TCRdb re-called the 5' RACE reads through MiXCR, storing one row per CDR3 protein. Among about 11,000 distinct CDR3 sequences listed, approximately 5.1% were seen once. Time point described: sample taken at primary tumor resection. CDR3 length equals 14 residues. The V end lost 3 bases, the J end lost 5 bases, and 14 bases lay between the germline ends. Germline CDR1 is DFQATT and CDR2 is SNEGSKA (reference sequence). This entry comes from a study of spatial heterogeneity in lung cancer. Study context: Matched bulk RNA-seq yielded a T cell transcriptional module score. Counts of TCR transcripts in tumor regions correlated strongly with that score. Study-wide points: Ubiquitous expanded TCR counts tracked ubiquitous nonsynonymous mutations; regional expanded TCR counts tracked regional nonsynonymous mutations. One measure, the expanded intratumoral alpha and beta TCR count, tracked tumor mutation counts.

Sequenced here: lung tumor tissue, sampled at surgery. The TCR comes from a male donor with early-stage non-small cell lung cancer. This chain links TRBV20-1 with TRBJ1-5, with unresolved D. Here the CDR3 DNA reads TGCAGTGCTAGCCGGGGATCGAGGGATCAGCCCCAGCATTTT. This codes for CSASRGSRDQPQHF.